This TCR beta chain is from a study of T cells in localized non-small cell lung cancer. Points on this clone: The target antigen is unknown.

CDR1 and CDR2 from the germline V gene are SGHDT and YYEEEE. After removal of 4 bases from V and 4 bases from J, the junction contained 5 bases not matched to a gene. This CDR3 has 14 residues. Notes on the study in general: Longer overall survival associated with higher blood T cell density; shorter survival with higher adjacent-lung clonality. In uninvolved adjacent lung, T cell clonality reached its highest value, exceeding tumor. Only one tumor region went through sequencing, so heterogeneity may still be there.

The table came from immunoSEQ multiplex PCR; TCRdb's copy has only in-frame clones and leaves some out. The sample records about 72,000 clones, roughly four fifths being singletons. The chain carries TRBV5-6 and TRBJ2-7; TRBD1 matches at 10 bases. This sequence was found in a female donor aged 60 or older with stage I lung adenocarcinoma. The material sequenced was peripheral blood, taken before any cancer treatment. The CDR3 DNA sequence: TGTGCCAGCAGCCGGGACAGGGGCCGGTACGAGCAGTACTTC. It encodes CASSRDRGRYEQYF.